The clone carrying this T cell receptor (beta chain) was recorded a few times. The antigen is not known. These data come from a study of T-cell memory formation after mild COVID-19. Study-wide results and limits: Several responding clones turned up in pre-infection memory, indicating that cross-reactive memory may have taken part. There was a balanced CD4/CD8 profile in clones contracting day 15 to 85, and later expanders leaned CD4+.

From the 5' RACE reads, TCRdb called clonotypes with MiXCR, one entry per CDR3 protein. The repertoire holds fewer than 650,000 distinct CDR3 sequences, with about a fifth as singletons. The sequencing input was PBMCs or a T cell subset sorted from them (not recorded which). The TCR was taken from an adult woman who had mild COVID-19 (a few samples of this study predate the infection). Cell type and time point are not known.

CDR3 nucleotide sequence: TGTGCCATCAGAGACGGGACAGGGGGCTCCTACGAGCAGTACTTC. Translation: CAIRDGTGGSYEQYF. This chain uses TRBV10-3 with TRBJ2-7; 11 bases match TRBD1. J gave up 0 bases and V 6 bases, and 4 bases lay outside the gene matches. Germline CDR1 ENHRY, CDR2 SYGVKD. This CDR3 is 15 amino acids long.